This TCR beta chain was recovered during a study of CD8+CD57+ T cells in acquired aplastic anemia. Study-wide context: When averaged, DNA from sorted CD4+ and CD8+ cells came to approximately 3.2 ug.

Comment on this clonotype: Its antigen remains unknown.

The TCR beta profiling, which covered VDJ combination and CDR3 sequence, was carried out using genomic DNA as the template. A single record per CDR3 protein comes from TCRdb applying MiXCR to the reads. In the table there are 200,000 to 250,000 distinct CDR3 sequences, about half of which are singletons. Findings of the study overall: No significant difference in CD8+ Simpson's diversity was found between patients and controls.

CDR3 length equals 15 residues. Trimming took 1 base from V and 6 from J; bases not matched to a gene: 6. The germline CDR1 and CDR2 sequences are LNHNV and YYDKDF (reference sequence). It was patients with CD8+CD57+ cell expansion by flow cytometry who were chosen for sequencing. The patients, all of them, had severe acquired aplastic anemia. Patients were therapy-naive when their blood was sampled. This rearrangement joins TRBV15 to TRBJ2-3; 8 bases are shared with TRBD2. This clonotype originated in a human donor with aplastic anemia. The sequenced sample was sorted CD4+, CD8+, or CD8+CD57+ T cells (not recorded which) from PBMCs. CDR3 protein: CATSRVAGSPDTQYF. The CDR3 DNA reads TGTGCCACCAGCAGAGTAGCGGGGTCCCCCGATACGCAGTATTTT.